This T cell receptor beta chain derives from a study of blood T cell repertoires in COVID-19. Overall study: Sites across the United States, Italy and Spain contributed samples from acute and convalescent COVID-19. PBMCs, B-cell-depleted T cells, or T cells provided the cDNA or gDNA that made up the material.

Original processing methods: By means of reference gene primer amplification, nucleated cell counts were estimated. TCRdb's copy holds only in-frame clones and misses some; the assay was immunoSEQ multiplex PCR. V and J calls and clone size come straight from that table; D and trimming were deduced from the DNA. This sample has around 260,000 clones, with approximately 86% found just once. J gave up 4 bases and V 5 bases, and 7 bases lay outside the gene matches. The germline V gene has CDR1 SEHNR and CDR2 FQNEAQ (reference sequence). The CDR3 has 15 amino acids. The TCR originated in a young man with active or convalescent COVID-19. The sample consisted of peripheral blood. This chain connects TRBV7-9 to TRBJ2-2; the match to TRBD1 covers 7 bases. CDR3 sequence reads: CASSPGTGATGELFF. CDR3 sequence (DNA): TGTGCCAGCAGCCCCGGTACAGGGGCCACCGGGGAGCTGTTTTTT. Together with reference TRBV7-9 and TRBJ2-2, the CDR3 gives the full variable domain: DTGVSQNPRHKITKRGQNVTFRCDPISEHNRLYWYRQTLGQGPEFLTYFQNEAQLEKSRLLSDRFSAERPKGSFSTLEIQRTEQGDSAMYLCASSPGTGATGELFFGEGSRLTVL.